This paragraph covers one TCR beta chain sequence. This sample was taken from a study of follicular helper T cells after annual influenza vaccination. CDR3 length: 13 residues. Trimming removed 4 bases from V and 7 bases from J; junction bases left unmatched: 3. Germline CDR1 is SGHAT and CDR2 is FQNNGV. The time point is: 2015-2016 season, pre-vaccination. Generated by immunoSEQ multiplex PCR, the TCRdb table keeps only in-frame clones and is missing some. The table has over a thousand clones, 70% to 85% seen once. The sample was CXCR5+ CD38+ circulating T follicular helper cells from blood, taken on the day of influenza vaccination. The subset: circulating Tfh, non-naive CD4+CXCR5+PD-1+ (ICOS+CD38+ or ICOS-CD38-). The TCR comes from an adult who received the influenza vaccine. This sequence joins TRBV11-2 and TRBJ1-2; 10 nucleotides align to TRBD1. CDR3 sequence (DNA): TGTGCCAGCAGCTCCGGGACAGGGGTTGGCTACACCTTC. As protein: CASSSGTGVGYTF.